The 2 T cell receptor beta chains reported below all come from one sample, sequenced in a study of T-cell reconstitution after alpha-beta-depleted transplantation in children. Preparation of the TCRbeta library used unique molecular identifiers. One entry per CDR3 protein results from TCRdb running MiXCR on the PCR reads. The sample consists of around 700,000 distinct CDR3 sequences, around 13% of them appearing once. This sample comprised PBMCs, obtained before TCRalphabeta/CD19-depleted stem cell transplant. The receptors originated from a girl aged 2-10 years with congenital amegakaryocytic thrombocytopenia, due to receive a stem cell transplant.

At least ten counts were recorded for this clonotype. This chain links TRBV5-1 with TRBJ2-1; 13 nucleotides match TRBD2. The junction had 9 bases not matched to a gene; V was cut back by 3 bases and J by 0 bases. In germline, CDR1 is SGHRS, CDR2 YFSETQ. There are 19 residues in the CDR3. CDR3 bases: TGCGCCAGCAGCTATTGGACTAGCGGGGGATCCAGCTCCTACAATGAGCAGTTCTTC. This gives the protein CASSYWTSGGSSSYNEQFF.

This clonotype was recorded at least ten times. The chain uses TRBV20-1 and TRBJ2-7; D remains ambiguous. The CDR3 runs 13 residues. The V gene's germline CDR1 is DFQATT and CDR2 SNEGSKA (reference sequence). Trimming removed 6 bases from V and 7 bases from J, with 19 bases in between. CDR3 sequence reads: CSAPSTLVGEQYF. Written as DNA, the CDR3 is TGCAGTGCACCATCGACCCTCGTAGGGGAGCAGTACTTC.